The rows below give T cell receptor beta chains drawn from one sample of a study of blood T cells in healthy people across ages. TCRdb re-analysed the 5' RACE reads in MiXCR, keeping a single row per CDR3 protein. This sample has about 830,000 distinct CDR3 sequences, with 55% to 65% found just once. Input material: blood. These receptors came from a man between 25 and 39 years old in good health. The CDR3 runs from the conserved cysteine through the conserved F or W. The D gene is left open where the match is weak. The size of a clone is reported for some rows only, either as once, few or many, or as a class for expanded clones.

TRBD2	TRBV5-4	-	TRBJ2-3	CASSPRTSFTDTQYF	TGTGCCAGCAGCCCAAGGACTAGCTTCACAGATACGCAGTATTTT
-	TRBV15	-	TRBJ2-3	CATSRGTAGTDTQYF	TGTGCCACCAGCAGGGGGACCGCGGGCACAGATACGCAGTATTTT
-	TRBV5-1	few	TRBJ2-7	CASSTLGERAYEQYF	TGCGCCAGCTCTACCCTCGGGGAGAGGGCCTACGAGCAGTACTTC
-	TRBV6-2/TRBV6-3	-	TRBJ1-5	CASSRGEGQPQHF	TGTGCCAGCAGCCGGGGGGAAGGTCAGCCCCAGCATTTT
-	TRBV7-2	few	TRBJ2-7	CASSPPPSYEQYF	TGTGCCAGCAGCCCCCCTCCCTCCTACGAGCAGTACTTC
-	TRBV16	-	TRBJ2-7	CASSQVDTEQYF	TGTGCCAGCAGCCAAGTCGATACCGAGCAGTACTTC
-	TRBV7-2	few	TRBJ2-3	CASSLAGLSTDTQYF	TGTGCCAGCAGCTTAGCTGGGCTAAGCACAGATACGCAGTATTTT
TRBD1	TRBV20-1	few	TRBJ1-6	CLDRHNSPLHF	TGCTTGGACAGGCATAATTCACCCCTCCACTTT
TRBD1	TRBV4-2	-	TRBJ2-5	CASSPYDRGQGETQYF	TGTGCCAGCAGCCCCTACGACAGGGGCCAGGGGGAGACCCAGTACTTC
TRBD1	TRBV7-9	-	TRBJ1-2	CASTLHIFRTGAFYGYTF	TGTGCCAGCACCCTCCATATATTTCGGACAGGAGCCTTCTATGGCTACACCTTC
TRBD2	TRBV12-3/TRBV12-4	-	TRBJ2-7	CASSQNSGGAYEQYF	TGTGCCAGCAGCCAAAATAGCGGGGGGGCCTACGAGCAGTACTTC
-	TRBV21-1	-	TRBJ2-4	CASSRLKRSGNIQYF	TGTGCCAGCAGCCGGCTCAAAAGGTCGGGAAACATTCAGTACTTC
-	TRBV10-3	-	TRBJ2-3	CAISEPDEYTDTQYF	TGTGCCATCAGTGAGCCGGACGAATACACAGATACGCAGTATTTT
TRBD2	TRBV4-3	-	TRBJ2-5	CASSQAGTSGGLYQETQYF	TGCGCCAGCAGCCAAGCGGGGACTAGCGGGGGCCTGTACCAAGAGACCCAGTACTTC
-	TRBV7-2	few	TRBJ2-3	CASSQLGGGTDTQYF	TGTGCCAGCAGTCAACTCGGAGGGGGCACAGATACGCAGTATTTT
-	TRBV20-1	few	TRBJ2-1	CSARAGRGAYNEQFF	TGCAGTGCTAGAGCTGGCAGGGGCGCCTACAATGAGCAGTTCTTC
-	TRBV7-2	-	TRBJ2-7	CASSLGVGGNAGTYEQYF	TGTGCCAGCAGCTTAGGGGTGGGCGGAAATGCGGGGACTTACGAGCAGTACTTC
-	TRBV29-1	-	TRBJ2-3	CSVGRSVNTDTQYF	TGCAGCGTTGGACGCTCCGTTAACACAGATACGCAGTATTTT
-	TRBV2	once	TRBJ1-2	CATLGRAYGYTF	TGTGCCACCCTGGGACGGGCCTATGGCTACACCTTC
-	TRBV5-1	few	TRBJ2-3	CASSSGWGGGTDTQYF	TGCGCCAGCAGCTCCGGATGGGGGGGCGGCACAGATACGCAGTATTTT
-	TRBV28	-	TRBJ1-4	CASSWSGLNEKLFF	TGTGCCAGCAGTTGGTCGGGACTTAATGAAAAACTGTTTTTT
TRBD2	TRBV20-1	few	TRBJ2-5	CSARDLKPGLAGEETQYF	TGCAGTGCTAGAGACTTAAAACCGGGACTAGCGGGGGAAGAGACCCAGTACTTC
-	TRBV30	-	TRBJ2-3	CAWREGFDTRYF	TGTGCCTGGAGGGAGGGCTTCGATACGCGGTATTTT
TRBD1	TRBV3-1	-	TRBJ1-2	CASSPRTDDRAYYGYTF	TGTGCCAGCAGCCCCCGGACCGACGACAGGGCGTACTATGGCTACACCTTC
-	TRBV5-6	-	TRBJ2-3	CASTTSFSTDTQYF	TGTGCCAGCACCACGTCCTTTAGCACAGATACGCAGTATTTT
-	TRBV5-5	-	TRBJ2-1	CASSFLGHYNEQFF	TGTGCCAGCAGTTTTTTAGGGCACTACAATGAGCAGTTCTTC
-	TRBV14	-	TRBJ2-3	CASSRWYTDTQYF	TGTGCCAGCAGCCGATGGTACACAGATACGCAGTATTTT
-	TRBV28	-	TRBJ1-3	CASSRRTHTIYF	TGTGCCAGCAGCCGACGGACGCACACCATATATTTT
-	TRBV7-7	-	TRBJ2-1	CASSLQDSSREQFF	TGTGCCAGCAGCCTCCAGGACAGTTCTCGGGAGCAGTTCTTC